The 9 T cell receptor beta chains below all came from one sample that was sequenced in a study of T cells expressing NK-cell markers. TCRdb re-called the 5' RACE reads and gives one entry per CDR3 protein, without DNA. This sample contains over 100,000 distinct CDR3 sequences. What was sequenced was blood T cells: a sorted CD56 or NKG2C T cell subset, CD4+ or CD8+ T cells, or bulk PBMC T cells (not recorded which). All receptors derive from a woman aged 18-70 years in good health.

The V gene is TRBV20-1, the J gene TRBJ1-4; checking the TCRdb D call of TRBD1 is not possible without DNA. Germline-derived CDR1 and CDR2 are DFQATT and SNEGSKA (reference sequence). The CDR3 is made up of 16 amino acids. The CDR3: CSASRDGETTNEKLFF.

This chain joins TRBV19 and TRBJ1-1. The CDR3 loop spans 13 amino acids. The germline gives CDR1 LNHDA, CDR2 SQIVND (reference sequence). The chain's CDR3 is CASSIGVITEAFF.

This sequence joins TRBV9 and TRBJ2-1. The CDR3 sequence is 15 residues long. From germline, CDR1 is SGDLS and CDR2 YYNGEE. The CDR3 here is CASSVVGSSYNEQFF.

The chain recombines TRBV7-8 with TRBJ2-7. The germline CDR1 and CDR2 sequences are SGHVS and FQNEAQ. CDR3 length equals 15 residues. CDR3 loop: CASSLARFMGYEQYF.

The V gene is TRBV4-2, the J gene TRBJ2-6. CDR1 LGHNA and CDR2 YNFKEQ come from the germline V gene. The CDR3 is 15 amino acids. CDR3 in amino acids: CASSQGRSGANVLTF.

The V call is TRBV20-1, the J call TRBJ2-1. The CDR3 length is 14 residues. Germline CDR1 is DFQATT and CDR2 is SNEGSKA (reference sequence). The CDR3 loop is CSARDADFYNEQFF.

CDR3 amino acids: CASSSHGGEGSPLHF. The chain recombines TRBV12-3 or TRBV12-4 with TRBJ1-6; TCRdb reports TRBD1, a call that lacks DNA to check it against. The CDR3 is 15 amino acids.

The rearrangement links TRBV9 to TRBJ2-7. Germline V lookup: CDR1 SGDLS, CDR2 YYNGEE. The CDR3 consists of 15 residues. The CDR3 sequence is CASSAGSSEAYEQYF.

This chain uses TRBV5-6 with TRBJ2-1; TCRdb designates TRBD2, a call that cannot be tested without DNA. The germline CDR1 and CDR2 sequences are SGHDT and YYEEEE. The CDR3 extends over 17 amino acids. This chain's CDR3 is CASSQVPGTESYNEQFF.